Following are 22 T cell receptor beta chains from one sample sequenced in a study of blood T cell repertoires in COVID-19. Data came from immunoSEQ multiplex PCR; TCRdb stores just in-frame clones and leaves some out. The table lists around 130,000 clones, approximately 86% of them singletons. Sequencing was done on a sample of peripheral blood. These receptors were taken from a woman aged 50 to 60 who had recovered from COVID-19.

This chain links TRBV10-1 with TRBJ1-2; tentative D call: TRBD1 (5 bases). There are 15 residues in the CDR3. Germline lookup yields CDR1 WNHNN and CDR2 SYGVQD (reference sequence). V was shortened by 0 bases and J by 3 bases, with 11 bases between the two germline ends. The CDR3 DNA follows: TGCGCCAGCAGTGAGTCTCGACAGACCCACTATGGCTACACCTTC. As protein: CASSESRQTHYGYTF.

The chain uses TRBV14 and TRBJ2-1; 8 bases align to TRBD1. The germline V gene has CDR1 SGHDN and CDR2 FVKESK. This CDR3 region has 16 residues. Trimming removed 4 bases from V and 4 bases from J; junction bases left unmatched: 9. The DNA of the CDR3 is TGTGCCAGCAGCCTTCGACAGGGGATAGGGTACAATGAGCAGTTCTTC. Protein sequence: CASSLRQGIGYNEQFF.

The chain combines TRBV19 with TRBJ1-5; D not certain. The CDR3 covers 15 residues. The V gene lost 7 bases and the J gene lost 0 bases, with 13 bases spanning the gap. CDR1 is LNHDA, CDR2 SQIVND, per germline (reference sequence). As DNA, the CDR3 is TGTGCCAGTATGAGAACAGCATATAGCAATCAGCCCCAGCATTTT. Amino acid sequence: CASMRTAYSNQPQHF.

This clone was found once. V and J are TRBV10-1 and TRBJ2-1; TRBD2 might be the D (6 bases). CDR1 WNHNN and CDR2 SYGVQD come from the germline V gene (reference sequence). The CDR3 is made up of 13 amino acids. Between the trimmed V and J ends, which lost 4 bases and 5 bases, there was a span of 9 bases. The CDR3 bases are TGCGCCAGCAGTGCCGGCGGGAACAATGAGCAGTTCTTC. Translating it yields CASSAGGNNEQFF.

This clone was recorded many times. V usage is TRBV29-1 and J usage is TRBJ2-1; no clear D. The V end was cut by 6 bases, the J end by 5 bases, with 5 bases between. Germline values: CDR1 SQVTM, CDR2 ANQGSEA. The CDR3 extends over 10 amino acids. CDR3: CSVTHNEQFF. CDR3 DNA: TGCAGCGTGACACACAATGAGCAGTTCTTC.

The chain has TRBV19 and TRBJ2-5; tentatively, D is TRBD1 (6 bases). Per the germline V gene, CDR1 is LNHDA and CDR2 is SQIVND (reference sequence). This CDR3 contains 15 residues. Deletions cut 8 bases from V and 2 bases from J, with 18 bases between. The CDR3 is CASQSQRGYQETQYF. CDR3 in DNA: TGTGCCAGTCAGTCCCAGAGGGGGTATCAAGAGACCCAGTACTTC.

The chain recombines TRBV24-1 with TRBJ2-1; a weak D match, TRBD2 (6 bases). The ends were cut back, 3 bases at V and 8 bases at J, with 16 bases in the middle. Germline CDR1 is KGHDR and CDR2 is SFDVKD. This CDR3 contains 15 residues. CDR3 region: CATSDRAGSLDEQFF. The CDR3, as DNA: TGTGCCACCAGTGATCGAGCGGGTTCCTTGGATGAGCAGTTCTTC.

CDR3: CASSQVGTGKGYTF. In DNA form, the CDR3 reads TGTGCCAGCAGCCAGGTAGGGACAGGGAAAGGCTACACCTTC. The rearrangement links TRBV3-1 (or the pseudogene TRBV3-2) to TRBJ1-2; TRBD1 aligns across 9 bases. From germline, CDR1 is LGHDT and CDR2 YNNKEL (reference sequence). The V and J ends lost 3 bases and 8 bases, in that order; junction bases with no gene match: 7. CDR3 size: 14 residues.

The CDR3 nucleotides read TGTGCCAGCAGCGTCGAGGGTCATTTCTCTGGAAACACCATATATTTT. Translation gives CASSVEGHFSGNTIYF. The rearrangement links TRBV9 to TRBJ1-3; D gene unclear. The CDR3 has 16 amino acids. The V gene lost 2 bases and the J gene lost 0 bases, with 12 bases spanning the gap. In germline, CDR1 is SGDLS, CDR2 YYNGEE.

V gene TRBV10-3 combines with J gene TRBJ2-4; possibly TRBD1 for D (5 bases). This CDR3 is 15 amino acids long. Trimming cost V 0 bases and J 0 bases, with 6 bases left between them. The germline CDR1 and CDR2 sequences are ENHRY and SYGVKD. CDR3 loop: CAISESGLAKNIQYF. Written as DNA, the CDR3 is TGTGCCATCAGTGAGTCGGGGCTAGCCAAAAACATTCAGTACTTC.

This clone was counted only a few times. This chain joins TRBV7-9 and TRBJ2-1; possibly TRBD1 for D (8 bases). Germline V gene data show CDR1 as SEHNR and CDR2 as FQNEAQ (reference sequence). CDR3 length: 13 residues. Trimming shortened V by 7 bases and J by 8 bases, and 15 bases separated the two germline ends. CDR3 region: CASIGQGGDEQFF. CDR3 nucleotide sequence: TGTGCCAGCATCGGACAGGGAGGGGATGAGCAGTTCTTC.

For the CDR3, the DNA is TGTGCCAGCTCACTTCAACAGAACACCGGGGAGCTGTTTTTT. Translated, it gives CASSLQQNTGELFF. The chain combines TRBV18 with TRBJ2-2, with D unresolved. V lost 4 bases, J lost 1 base, and 7 bases lay in between. Germline V CDR1 and CDR2: KGHSH, LQKENI. This CDR3 has 14 amino acids.

The chain uses TRBV4-3 and TRBJ2-7; TRBD2 might be the D (5 bases). Per the germline V gene, CDR1 is LGHNA and CDR2 is YSLEER. V was pared by 0 bases and J by 4 bases, with 13 bases between. This CDR3 has 15 amino acids. The CDR3 here is CASSQDVGELYEQYF. The CDR3 region has the DNA TGCGCCAGCAGCCAAGACGTGGGAGAGCTTTACGAGCAGTACTTC.

The CDR3 protein is CASSQDRNYGYTF. DNA for the CDR3: TGTGCCAGTAGTCAGGACAGAAACTATGGCTACACCTTC. This chain connects TRBV19 to TRBJ1-2; possible D gene TRBD1, 6 bases. The CDR3 is 13 residues long. The V gene's germline CDR1 is LNHDA and CDR2 SQIVND (reference sequence). V was cut by 5 bases and J by 2 bases, with 9 bases left in between.

The V and J genes are TRBV7-8 and TRBJ1-6, with a weak D call TRBD1 (5 bases). Trimming cost V 3 bases and J 3 bases, with 9 bases left between them. Per germline, CDR1 SGHVS and CDR2 FQNEAQ. The CDR3 is 15 residues long. The CDR3 region is CASSFDQGYNSPLHF. Written as DNA, the CDR3 is TGTGCCAGCAGCTTTGATCAGGGCTATAATTCACCCCTCCACTTT. Variable domain in full (rest from reference TRBV7-8 and TRBJ1-6): GAGVSQSPRYKVAKRGQDVALRCDPISGHVSLFWYQQALGQGPEFLTYFQNEAQLDKSGLPSDRFFAERPEGSVSTLKIQRTQQEDSAVYLCASSFDQGYNSPLHFGNGTRLTVT.

V and J are TRBV3-1 (or the pseudogene TRBV3-2) and TRBJ2-3, with D possibly TRBD2 on 5 matching bases. Germline loops: CDR1 LGHDT, CDR2 YNNKEL (reference sequence). The ends were cut back, 1 base at V and 4 bases at J, with 9 bases in the middle. The CDR3 has 14 amino acids. CDR3 loop: CASSQVPSSDTQYF. CDR3 nucleotides: TGTGCCAGCAGCCAAGTCCCTAGCTCAGATACGCAGTATTTT.

This rearrangement joins TRBV11-2 to TRBJ1-1; D is undetermined. With 5 bases removed from V and 0 bases from J, the gap between germline ends came to 10 bases. There are 14 residues in the CDR3. Germline lookup yields CDR1 SGHAT and CDR2 FQNNGV. The CDR3 region has the DNA TGTGCCAGCAGCCCCGGTTCTGTGAACACTGAAGCTTTCTTT. Its protein is CASSPGSVNTEAFF.

This clone was recorded only once. The chain employs TRBV19 and TRBJ2-1; the match to TRBD2 covers 9 bases. Germline V gene data show CDR1 as LNHDA and CDR2 as SQIVND (reference sequence). The CDR3 consists of 16 residues. V lost 2 bases and J lost 7; bases outside the gene matches: 9. Here the CDR3 DNA reads TGTGCCAGTAGTATACGAGCGGGAGGACTTGGAAATGAGCAGTTCTTC. This encodes CASSIRAGGLGNEQFF.

The chain has TRBV15 and TRBJ1-1, with D possibly matching TRBD1 (6 bases). Trimming cost V 0 bases and J 1 base, with 9 bases left between them. Germline V gives CDR1 LNHNV, CDR2 YYDKDF (reference sequence). This CDR3 has 15 amino acids. CDR3 bases: TGTGCCACCAGCAGAGATCAGGGGACGAACACTGAAGCTTTCTTT. Translation: CATSRDQGTNTEAFF.

The CDR3 loop reads CASSPVGGYPGANVLTF. In nucleotides, the CDR3 is TGTGCCAGCTCACCGGTCGGGGGGTACCCTGGGGCCAACGTCCTGACTTTC. The chain couples TRBV18 to TRBJ2-6; the match to TRBD2 covers 7 bases. The germline V gene encodes CDR1 KGHSH and CDR2 LQKENI. The CDR3 has 17 amino acids. Trimming cost V 3 bases and J 2 bases; bases outside gene matches: 7.

The rearrangement joins TRBV27 to TRBJ2-1; TRBD2 matches 10 bases. Trimming removed 2 bases from V and 6 bases from J; junction bases left unmatched: 1. This CDR3 has 14 amino acids. Germline CDR1 and CDR2: MNHEY and SMNVEV (reference sequence). DNA of the CDR3: TGTGCCAGCAGTTTACAGCGGGGGGGCAATGAGCAGTTCTTC. It translates to CASSLQRGGNEQFF.

The chain has TRBV11-2 and TRBJ2-7; 7 bases agree with TRBD2. V trimming: 3 bases; J trimming: 7 bases; junction bases outside the gene matches: 9. This CDR3 is built from 14 residues. CDR1 is SGHAT and CDR2 is FQNNGV in the germline V gene. CDR3 region: CASSFTSVRREQYF. The CDR3 nucleotides are TGTGCCAGCAGCTTTACTAGCGTGCGTAGGGAGCAGTACTTC.